The entry below describes one T cell receptor beta chain. Its specificity is unknown. The CDR3 runs to 13 residues. V was clipped by 6 bases and J by 3 bases; unmatched bases: 5. The germline CDR1 and CDR2 sequences are MNHNY and SVGAGI (reference sequence). This sample is drawn from a study of early T cells in non-severe SARS-CoV-2 infection. About the study: Unsorted whole-blood RNA was sequenced in bulk, leaving chains unpaired. Findings and caveats of the study: In VDJdb matching, anti-spike CD8 responses were favored while private and CD4 specificities went missing.

Individual cDNA molecules received unique molecular identifiers during library preparation. TCRdb recomputed calls from the 5' RACE reads with MiXCR, one row per CDR3 protein. Here the sample spans over 25,000 distinct CDR3 sequences, less than 6% being singletons. This chain connects TRBV6-6 to TRBJ2-7; 7 bases line up with TRBD1. The sample was whole blood. The sequence derives from an adult who was a healthcare worker with PCR-confirmed SARS-CoV-2 infection or an uninfected control (not recorded which). Here the CDR3 reads CASSQRQGYEQYF. CDR3 DNA sequence: TGTGCCAGCAGCCAAAGACAGGGCTACGAGCAGTACTTC.